These 14 T cell receptor beta chains were all obtained from the same sample, sequenced in a study of control samples from healthy donors and cancer patients. Measured with immunoSEQ multiplex PCR; TCRdb has only the in-frame clones, and not every one. The sample contains roughly 160,000 clones, about 91% of which appear only once. The sample taken for sequencing was blood. These receptors were obtained from a woman in her twenties or thirties in good health.

V is TRBV29-1 and J is TRBJ2-1; 8 nucleotides agree with TRBD2. The CDR3 has 13 amino acids. The junction had 4 bases not matched to a gene; V was cut back by 0 bases and J by 9 bases. Germline CDR1 reads SQVTM; CDR2 reads ANQGSEA. The CDR3 DNA sequence: TGCAGCGTTGAAGACGGGGGGGGAAGTGAGCAGTTCTTC. Its protein is CSVEDGGGSEQFF.

This clone was detected a few times. Other DNA sequences in this specimen translate into the identical CDR3. J is TRBJ1-1 and V is TRBV6-1, with D possibly being TRBD1 (6 bases). Germline loops: CDR1 MNHNS, CDR2 SASEGT. The length of the CDR3 is 14 residues. Trimming pared 2 bases from V and 7 bases from J, leaving 14 bases between. The CDR3 region has the DNA TGTGCCAGCAGTGAATTTCAGGGGCGGGGTGAAGCTTTCTTT. Its protein product is CASSEFQGRGEAFF.

The CDR3 reads CASSRGGGQFF. In DNA form, the CDR3 reads TGTGCCAGCAGCAGAGGCGGGGGGCAGTTCTTC. The chain is built from TRBV6-2 or TRBV6-3 and TRBJ2-1; 7 bases line up with TRBD2. The CDR3 is made up of 11 amino acids. Germline CDR1 and CDR2: MNHEY and SVGEGT. Losses at the gene ends were 6 bases for V and 12 bases for J; bases not matched to a gene: 5.

The rearrangement joins TRBV12-3 or TRBV12-4 to TRBJ2-7; 7 positions agree with TRBD2. The CDR3 sequence is 13 residues long. Trimming took 3 bases from V and 2 from J; bases not matched to a gene: 1. This CDR3 reads CASSLGGTYEQYV. DNA of the CDR3: TGTGCCAGCAGTTTGGGAGGGACCTACGAGCAGTACGTC.

Only one count was recorded for this clone. The V gene is TRBV15, the J gene TRBJ2-4; weak D call: TRBD1 (6 bases). The CDR3 sequence is 15 residues long. V lost 3 bases and J 4 bases, leaving 13 bases between the germline ends. Looked up from germline, CDR1 is LNHNV and CDR2 is YYDKDF (reference sequence). The CDR3 sequence: CATSRRGTLKNIQYF. In nucleotides, the CDR3 is TGTGCCACCAGCAGGAGGGGGACACTGAAAAACATTCAGTACTTC.

This clone occurred once. The V call is TRBV6-5, the J call TRBJ1-1; D might be TRBD1 (5 bases). This CDR3 has 15 residues. V was trimmed by 6 bases and J by 2 bases, leaving 16 bases between them. Germline lookup yields CDR1 MNHEY and CDR2 SVGAGI. In DNA, the CDR3 is TGTGCCAGCAGACGCAACCGGGACGGTAACACTGAAGCTTTCTTT. This translates into CASRRNRDGNTEAFF.

The chain joins TRBV5-1 to TRBJ2-7; no clear D gene. The CDR3 contains 13 residues. The ends were cut back, 0 bases at V and 3 bases at J, with 7 bases in the middle. In germline, CDR1 is SGHRS, CDR2 YFSETQ. The CDR3 DNA reads as TGCGCCAGCAGCTTGGCGTGGGGCTACGAGCAGTACGTC. This translates into CASSLAWGYEQYV.

V and J are TRBV10-3 and TRBJ2-7, with TRBD2 identical over 13 bases. From germline, CDR1 is ENHRY and CDR2 SYGVKD. The J segment lost 6 bases and the V segment lost 10 bases, leaving 12 bases of the junction unmatched. The CDR3 is 15 amino acids. The CDR3, as DNA: TGTGCCACCCAGAGGACTAGCGGGAGCCGGATCGAGCAGTACTTC. Its translation: CATQRTSGSRIEQYF.

CDR3: CASSLHTGQNYGYTF. The CDR3 nucleotides are TGCGCCAGCAGCCTCCATACCGGACAGAACTATGGCTACACCTTC. V and J are TRBV4-1 and TRBJ1-2, with a tentative D call TRBD1 (6 bases). Deletions cut 4 bases from V and 2 bases from J, with 14 bases between. Germline lookup yields CDR1 MGHRA and CDR2 YSYEKL. This CDR3 has 15 residues.

V usage is TRBV30 and J usage is TRBJ2-3, with 10 nucleotides matching TRBD2. This CDR3 comprises 15 residues. The V gene end was trimmed by 4 bases and the J gene end by 4 bases; junction bases not matched to a gene: 8. The germline V gene encodes CDR1 GTSNPN and CDR2 SVGIG (reference sequence). CDR3 sequence (DNA): TGTGCCTGGACGGGGAGCGGGGGGGCCTCAGATACGCAGTATTTT. As protein: CAWTGSGGASDTQYF.

V and J are TRBV12-3 or TRBV12-4 and TRBJ2-5; D call uncertain. Deletions cut 3 bases from V and 2 bases from J, with 7 bases between. The CDR3 consists of 13 residues. CDR3 in amino acids: CASSFARQETQYF. DNA of the CDR3: TGTGCCAGCAGTTTTGCAAGACAAGAGACCCAGTACTTC.

The chain couples TRBV2 to TRBJ2-5; D is unclear. The CDR3 spans 15 residues. The V end was cut by 2 bases, the J end by 5 bases, with 15 bases between. From germline, CDR1 is SNHLY and CDR2 FYNNEI. In nucleotides, the CDR3 is TGTGCCAGCAGTGAAAAGTCGGGCAGATGGGAGACCCAGTACTTC. It is translated as CASSEKSGRWETQYF.

This sequence joins TRBV19 and TRBJ1-6; the D is unclear. CDR3 length equals 12 residues. V shed 5 bases and J shed 9 bases, with 8 bases lying between them. Germline V CDR1 and CDR2: LNHDA, SQIVND (reference sequence). The CDR3 DNA reads as TGTGCCAGTAGTCTACCGCGTTCACCCCTCCACTTT. Its protein is CASSLPRSPLHF.

This clone was seen a few times. This sequence joins TRBV5-1 and TRBJ2-2; D is unclear. V was trimmed by 0 bases and J by 3 bases, leaving 9 bases between them. This CDR3 region has 15 residues. Germline V lookup: CDR1 SGHRS, CDR2 YFSETQ. The CDR3 here is CASSLGRTYTGELFF. CDR3 DNA sequence: TGCGCCAGCAGCTTGGGTAGGACGTACACCGGGGAGCTGTTTTTT.